This T cell receptor (beta chain) originates from a study of cytomegalovirus exposure and HLA in healthy donors. Germline assignment: CDR1 SQVTM and CDR2 ANQGSEA. Losses at the gene ends were 1 base for V and 3 bases for J; bases not matched to a gene: 7. The CDR3 contains 15 residues. Primers included in the PCR were 60 Vbeta and 13 Jbeta primers. The repertoire was sequenced with immunoSEQ multiplex PCR; TCRdb's copy has only in-frame clones and lacks some. The sample contains around 80,000 clones, roughly 9.1% of which appear only once. Study outcomes and limitations: V- and J-gene trimming of TCR beta was linked (in a later analysis) to a missense DCLRE1C variant. Approximately 17,000 TCR beta sequences were associated with HLA alleles at 0.05 false discovery rate in a later analysis.

Concerning this clone: The target antigen is unknown.

This clonotype originated in a man aged 55 to 69 in good health and CMV-seropositive. Material for sequencing was PBMCs. The gene calls are TRBV29-1 and TRBJ2-7; 9 bases are a match to TRBD2. CDR3 protein: CSVEVSSGAGYEQYF. The CDR3 DNA follows: TGCAGCGTTGAAGTCTCTAGCGGGGCCGGCTACGAGCAGTACTTC.